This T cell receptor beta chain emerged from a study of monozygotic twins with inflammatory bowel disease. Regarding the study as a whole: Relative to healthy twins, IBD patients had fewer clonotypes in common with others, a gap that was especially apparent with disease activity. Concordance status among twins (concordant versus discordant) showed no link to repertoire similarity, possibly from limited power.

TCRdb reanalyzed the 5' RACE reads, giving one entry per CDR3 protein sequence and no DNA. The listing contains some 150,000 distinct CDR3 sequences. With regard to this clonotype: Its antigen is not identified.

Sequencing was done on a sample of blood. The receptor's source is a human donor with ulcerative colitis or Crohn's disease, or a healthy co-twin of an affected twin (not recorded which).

CDR3 sequence: CSARPGRVIGELFF. The chain employs TRBV20-1 and TRBJ2-2; the D gene TCRdb calls, TRBD1, cannot be checked with no DNA. This CDR3 is built from 14 residues. Germline V gene data show CDR1 as DFQATT and CDR2 as SNEGSKA (reference sequence).